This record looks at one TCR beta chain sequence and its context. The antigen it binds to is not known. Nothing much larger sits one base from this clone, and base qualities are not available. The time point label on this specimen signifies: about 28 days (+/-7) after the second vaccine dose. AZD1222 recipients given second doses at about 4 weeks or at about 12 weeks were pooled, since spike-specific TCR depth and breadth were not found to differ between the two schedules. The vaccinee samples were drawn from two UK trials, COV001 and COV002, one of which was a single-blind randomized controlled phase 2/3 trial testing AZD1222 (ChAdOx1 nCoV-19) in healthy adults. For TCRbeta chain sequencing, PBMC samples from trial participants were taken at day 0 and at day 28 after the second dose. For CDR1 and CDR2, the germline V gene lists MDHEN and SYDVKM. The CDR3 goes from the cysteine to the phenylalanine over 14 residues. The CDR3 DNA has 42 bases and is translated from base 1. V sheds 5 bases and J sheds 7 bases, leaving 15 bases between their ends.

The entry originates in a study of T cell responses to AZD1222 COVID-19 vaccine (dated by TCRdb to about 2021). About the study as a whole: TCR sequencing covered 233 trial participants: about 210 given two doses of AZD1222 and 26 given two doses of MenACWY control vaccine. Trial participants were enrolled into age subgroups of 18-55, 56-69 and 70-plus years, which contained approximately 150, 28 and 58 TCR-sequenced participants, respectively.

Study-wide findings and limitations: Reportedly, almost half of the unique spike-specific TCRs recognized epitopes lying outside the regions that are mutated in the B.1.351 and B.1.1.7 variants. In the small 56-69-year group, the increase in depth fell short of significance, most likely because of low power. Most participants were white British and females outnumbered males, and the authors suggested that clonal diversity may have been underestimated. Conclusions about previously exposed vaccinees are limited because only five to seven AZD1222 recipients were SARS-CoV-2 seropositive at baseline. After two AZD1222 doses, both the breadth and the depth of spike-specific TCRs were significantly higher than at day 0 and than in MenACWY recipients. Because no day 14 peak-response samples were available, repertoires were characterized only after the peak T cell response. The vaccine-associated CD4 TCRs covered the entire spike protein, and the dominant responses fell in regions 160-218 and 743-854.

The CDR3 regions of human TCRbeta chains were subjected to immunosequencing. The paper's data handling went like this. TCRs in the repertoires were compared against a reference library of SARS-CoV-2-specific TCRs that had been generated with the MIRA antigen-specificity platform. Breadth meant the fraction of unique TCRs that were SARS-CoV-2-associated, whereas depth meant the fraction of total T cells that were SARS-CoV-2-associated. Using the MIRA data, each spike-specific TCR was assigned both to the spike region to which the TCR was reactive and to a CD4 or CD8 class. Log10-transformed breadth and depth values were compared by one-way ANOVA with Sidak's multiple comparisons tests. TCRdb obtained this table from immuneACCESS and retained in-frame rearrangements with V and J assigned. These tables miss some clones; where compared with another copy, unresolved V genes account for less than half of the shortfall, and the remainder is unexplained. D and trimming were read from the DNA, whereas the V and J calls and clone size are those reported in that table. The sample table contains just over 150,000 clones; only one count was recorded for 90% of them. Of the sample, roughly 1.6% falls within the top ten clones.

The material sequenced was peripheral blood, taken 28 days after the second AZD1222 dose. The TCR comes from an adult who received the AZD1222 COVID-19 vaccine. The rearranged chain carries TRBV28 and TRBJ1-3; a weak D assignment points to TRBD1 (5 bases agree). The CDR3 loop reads CASSAPGLRNTIYF. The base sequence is TGTGCCAGCAGTGCGCCGGGACTCAGGAACACCATATATTTT.